What follows are 14 T cell receptor beta chains derived from one specimen sequenced in a study of cytomegalovirus exposure and HLA in healthy donors. Researchers ran the PCR with 60 Vbeta and 13 Jbeta primers. Sequencing was performed with immunoSEQ multiplex PCR; in TCRdb, only in-frame clones are kept and a portion is missing. The table has about 150,000 clones, roughly 70% seen once. Material: PBMCs. The receptors here all came from a human donor in good health.

V and J are TRBV28 and TRBJ2-3; 7 bases map to TRBD2. Germline assignment: CDR1 MDHEN and CDR2 SYDVKM. CDR3 length: 15 residues. V dropped 5 bases and J dropped 6; count of bases not matched to a gene: 11. The CDR3 DNA reads as TGTGCCAGCAGTAACGTCGGCGGGAGTATGGATACGCAGTATTTT. Encoded protein: CASSNVGGSMDTQYF.

This clone showed up just a few times. The CDR3 region is CAISESNLDEQYF. The CDR3 nucleotides are TGTGCCATCAGTGAGTCGAACTTAGACGAGCAGTACTTC. The chain combines TRBV10-3 with TRBJ2-7; D is undetermined. Germline CDR1 is ENHRY and CDR2 is SYGVKD. With 0 bases removed from V and 5 bases from J, the gap between germline ends came to 8 bases. CDR3 length: 13 amino acids.

The chain employs TRBV28 and TRBJ1-2; D possibly corresponds to TRBD1 (6 bases). The CDR3 contains 13 residues. Germline V lookup: CDR1 MDHEN, CDR2 SYDVKM. The ends were cut back, 6 bases at V and 5 bases at J, with 13 bases in the middle. The CDR3 DNA follows: TGTGCCAGCAGCTTGGACAGAAATTATGGCTACACCTTC. This sequence encodes CASSLDRNYGYTF.

In its sample, this clone was seen once. This chain links TRBV11-3 with TRBJ2-3; 7 bases are shared with TRBD2. Germline V CDR1 and CDR2: SGHNT, YENEEA. The length of the CDR3 is 15 residues. The V and J ends lost 10 bases and 0 bases, in that order; junction bases with no gene match: 10. DNA of the CDR3: TGTGCCACCCGAGGATGGGGGGGGAGCACAGATACGCAGTATTTT. Translation: CATRGWGGSTDTQYF.

The chain couples TRBV6-6 to TRBJ1-5, with a tentative D call TRBD1 (5 bases). CDR1 MNHNY and CDR2 SVGAGI come from the germline V gene (reference sequence). The V gene lost 8 bases and the J gene lost 2 bases, with 10 bases spanning the gap. CDR3 size: 13 residues. The CDR3 region has the DNA TGTGCCAGCGGAGGGGCGGGCAATCAGCCCCAGCATTTT. The encoded protein is CASGGAGNQPQHF.

The chain has TRBV2 and TRBJ1-1, with D possibly TRBD1 on 5 matching bases. Between the trimmed V and J ends, which lost 6 bases and 10 bases, there was a span of 21 bases. CDR3 length equals 14 residues. CDR1 is SNHLY, CDR2 FYNNEI, per germline. CDR3 residues: CASRGAGAGRRAFF. The DNA for the CDR3 is TGTGCCAGCAGGGGTGCTGGGGCAGGGCGTCGAGCTTTCTTT.

This clone was detected only a few times. The chain has TRBV4-1 and TRBJ1-5, with D possibly TRBD1 on 5 matching bases. V shed 4 bases and J shed 6 bases, with 19 bases lying between them. Germline CDR1 MGHRA, CDR2 YSYEKL. The CDR3 totals 16 residues. The CDR3 region is CASSPRGGVSVQPQHF. The CDR3 coding sequence is TGCGCCAGCAGCCCCCGTGGAGGGGTTAGTGTTCAGCCCCAGCATTTT.

The rearrangement joins TRBV7-2 to TRBJ2-1; D is ambiguous. Trimming cost V 1 base and J 0 bases, with 7 bases left between them. The CDR3 consists of 15 residues. Germline V gene sequence: CDR1 SGHTA, CDR2 FQGNSA. Here the CDR3 reads CASSLELSSYNEQFF. The DNA of the CDR3 is TGTGCCAGCAGCTTAGAACTGTCCTCCTACAATGAGCAGTTCTTC.

A single count supports this clone. This sequence joins TRBV28 and TRBJ1-2, with a tentative D call TRBD1 (6 bases). The CDR3 contains 16 residues. V was shortened by 8 bases and J by 2 bases, with 21 bases between the two germline ends. The germline CDR1 and CDR2 sequences are MDHEN and SYDVKM. CDR3 sequence reads: CASALRGARRNYGYTF. In DNA, the CDR3 is TGTGCCAGCGCTTTGCGGGGGGCTCGTAGAAACTATGGCTACACCTTC.

In its sample, this clone was seen a few times. The chain is built from TRBV4-3 and TRBJ2-7; D is perhaps TRBD1 (5 bases). Germline V lookup: CDR1 LGHNA, CDR2 YSLEER. This CDR3 contains 15 residues. V was cut by 0 bases and J by 0 bases, with 9 bases left in between. CDR3 sequence: CASSQDRGISYEQYF. The CDR3 bases are TGCGCCAGCAGCCAAGATAGGGGAATCTCCTACGAGCAGTACTTC.

The gene calls are TRBV5-5 and TRBJ2-1; possible D gene TRBD1, 6 bases. V shed 9 bases and J shed 7 bases, with 17 bases lying between them. The CDR3 contains 13 residues. Germline CDR1 is SGHKS and CDR2 is YYEKEE (reference sequence). In nucleotides, the CDR3 is TGTGCCAACTCCCAGGGGCAGGGTAATGAGCAGTTCTTC. This codes for CANSQGQGNEQFF.

In this sample, this clone turned up a few times. This rearrangement joins TRBV7-9 to TRBJ2-3; D uncertain. The CDR3 extends over 13 amino acids. Germline values: CDR1 SEHNR, CDR2 FQNEAQ (reference sequence). Trimming stripped 0 bases from V and 2 bases from J, with 3 bases between. Here the CDR3 reads CASSLAITDTQYF. Here the CDR3 DNA reads TGTGCCAGCAGCTTAGCTATCACAGATACGCAGTATTTT.

The V call is TRBV6-1, the J call TRBJ1-2; D possibly corresponds to TRBD1 (6 bases). CDR3 length: 15 amino acids. V was cut by 2 bases and J by 4 bases, with 14 bases left in between. CDR1 is MNHNS, CDR2 SASEGT, per germline. This CDR3 reads CASSEIAATGYGYTF. The CDR3 nucleotides read TGTGCCAGCAGTGAAATCGCCGCGACAGGCTATGGCTACACCTTC.

The genes are TRBV11-2 and TRBJ2-7; D gene uncertain. CDR1 and CDR2 (germline): SGHAT, FQNNGV. Trimming removed 5 bases from V and 4 bases from J, with 15 bases in between. This CDR3 is built from 14 residues. The CDR3 loop reads CASSQTQPLYEQYF. The CDR3 nucleotides are TGTGCCAGCAGCCAGACACAACCACTTTACGAGCAGTACTTC.